Listed here are 22 T cell receptor beta chains from one sample, sequenced in a study of Tregs in tolerant kidney transplant recipients. TCRdb keeps only in-frame clones here, not all; method: immunoSEQ multiplex PCR. The sample table sets out tens of thousands of clones. The sample in question was CD4+ T cells from blood, obtained before the transplant. The receptors were sampled from a human donor who received a combined kidney and bone marrow transplant.

In regard to this clone: The read is 3 residues too short to cover the CDR3 end, so that end is filled in from the germline J gene. This chain links TRBV5-1 with TRBJ2-7; 7 bases are shared with TRBD1. V was pared by 1 base and J by 5 bases, with 9 bases of the junction left unmatched. Germline assignment: CDR1 SGHRS and CDR2 YFSETQ. The CDR3 has 15 residues. The CDR3 spells CASSLFGEGGHEQYF. CDR3 DNA (partial): TGCGCCAGCAGCTTGTTCGGGGAAGGGGGCCACGAG.

Worth noting for this clone: From the germline J gene comes the end of the CDR3, since the read stops 3 residues before it. The chain couples TRBV3-1 (or the pseudogene TRBV3-2) to TRBJ1-1; possibly TRBD1 for D (6 bases). CDR3 size: 16 residues. Deletions cut 2 bases from V and 1 base from J, with 14 bases between. In germline, CDR1 is LGHDT, CDR2 YNNKEL (reference sequence). The CDR3 loop is CASSQSLQGKNTEAFF. The CDR3 DNA, read in part, is TGTGCCAGCAGCCAATCTCTACAGGGAAAGAACACTGAA.

Details on this clone: The observed sequence ends 3 residues before the CDR3 terminus, with the missing tail filled in from the germline J gene. V and J are TRBV29-1 and TRBJ1-3, with a weak D call TRBD1 (5 bases). CDR1 and CDR2 from the germline V gene are SQVTM and ANQGSEA. The CDR3 is 11 residues long. CDR3 DNA (partial): TGCTCAGGGAGCTCTGGAAACACC. Translating it yields CSGSSGNT. The whole CDR3 region reads CSGSSGNTIYF.

A word on this clone: The read is 3 residues too short to cover the CDR3 end, so that end is filled in from the germline J gene. V gene TRBV5-1 combines with J gene TRBJ2-1; no clear D gene. Trimming removed 2 bases at V and 6 bases at J, with 9 bases between. The CDR3 sequence is 13 residues long. Per germline, CDR1 SGHRS and CDR2 YFSETQ. The CDR3: CASSLRSGNEQFF. The DNA read from the CDR3 is TGCGCCAGCAGCTTAAGGTCAGGCAATGAG.

With regard to this clone: The read finishes 3 residues shy of the CDR3 end, and the germline J gene is used to complete it. The V gene is TRBV6-2 or TRBV6-3, the J gene TRBJ2-3; D perhaps matches TRBD2 (6 bases). CDR1 and CDR2 from the germline V gene are MNHEY and SVGEGT. Trimming took off 6 bases at V and 6 bases at J, with 13 bases between the two ends. The CDR3 extends over 13 amino acids. The sequenced part of the CDR3 DNA is TGTGCCAGCAGACCCCGCGGGGCGGATACG. It translates to CASRPRGADT. The whole CDR3 region reads CASRPRGADTQYF.

As concerns this clone: The read halts 3 residues ahead of the CDR3 end, with the missing end drawn from the germline J gene. The chain couples TRBV6-2 or TRBV6-3 to TRBJ2-1; 7 bases are a match to TRBD2. V lost 8 bases, J lost 4 bases, and 11 bases stayed unmatched. This CDR3 comprises 15 residues. Germline V gene lookup returns CDR1 MNHEY and CDR2 SVGEGT. The CDR3 is CASLSGGSDYNEQFF. Partial CDR3 DNA: TGTGCCAGCCTTTCTGGCGGGAGCGATTACAATGAG.

CDR3 region: CASSQQDTGELFF. The covered CDR3 bases are TGCGCCAGCAGTCAACAGGACACCGGGGAG. V gene TRBV23-1 combines with J gene TRBJ2-2; D not certain. The CDR3 end is not reached by the read, which stops 3 residues before it; the germline J gene fills it in. TRBV23-1 is annotated as an ORF whose role is uncertain. This CDR3 spans 13 amino acids. V was clipped by 2 bases and J by 3 bases, with 4 bases between them.

The DNA read from the CDR3 is TGTGCCAGCAGTTCAGGGTCCGATACG. Translating gives CASSSGSDT. The entire CDR3 sequence reads CASSSGSDTQYF. The chain joins TRBV11-3 to TRBJ2-3; possible D gene TRBD1, 5 bases. Read data end 3 residues before the CDR3 end; the end is taken from the germline J gene. CDR3 size: 12 residues. V lost 6 bases and J lost 6, with 10 bases in between. Germline V gene data show CDR1 as SGHNT and CDR2 as YENEEA.

As concerns this clone: The read falls 3 residues short of the CDR3 end, and the missing part is taken from the germline J gene. The J gene is TRBJ1-5, the V gene TRBV20-1, with unresolved D. The CDR3 sequence is 16 residues long. CDR1 DFQATT and CDR2 SNEGSKA come from the germline V gene (reference sequence). Trimming removed 1 base at V and 0 bases at J, with 13 bases between. The covered CDR3 bases are TGCAGTGCTAGAGCTCTAGGATGGAGTAGCAATCAGCCC. This encodes CSARALGWSSNQP. The full CDR3 reads CSARALGWSSNQPQHF.

Details on this clone: The CDR3 end is not reached by the read, which stops 3 residues before it; the germline J gene fills it in. The chain joins TRBV2 to TRBJ2-7; 11 positions agree with TRBD2. CDR3 length: 14 amino acids. From germline, CDR1 is SNHLY and CDR2 FYNNEI. With V trimmed by 6 bases and J by 5 bases, 6 bases remained unmatched. Partial CDR3 DNA: TGTGCCAGCAGCCCACTAGCGGGAGTTGACGAG. It translates to CASSPLAGVDE. The entire CDR3 is CASSPLAGVDEQYF.

Comment on this clone: The sequenced fragment ends 3 residues before the CDR3 boundary, so the rest is inferred from the germline J gene. V and J are TRBV20-1 and TRBJ2-5, with TRBD1 matching over 9 bases. Germline V gene sequence: CDR1 DFQATT, CDR2 SNEGSKA (reference sequence). J lost 1 base, V lost 6 bases, and 3 bases had no gene match. This CDR3 contains 13 residues. Partial CDR3 DNA: TGCAGTGCGCCGGGACAGGGCCAAGAGACC. Amino acids: CSAPGQGQET. The whole CDR3 protein is CSAPGQGQETQYF.

CDR3 protein: CASSRTSGYEQYF. CDR3 DNA, as far as it was read: TGTGCCAGCAGCCGGACTAGCGGATACGAG. This chain joins TRBV7-8 and TRBJ2-7, with TRBD2 identical over 10 bases. The read ends 3 residues before the CDR3 terminus; that terminus is restored from the germline J gene. Germline-derived CDR1 and CDR2 are SGHVS and FQNEAQ. The trim removed 5 bases at V and 4 bases at J, leaving 2 bases unmatched. The CDR3 length is 13 residues. Full variable domain (outside the CDR3, taken from reference TRBV7-8 and TRBJ2-7): GAGVSQSPRYKVAKRGQDVALRCDPISGHVSLFWYQQALGQGPEFLTYFQNEAQLDKSGLPSDRFFAERPEGSVSTLKIQRTQQEDSAVYLCASSRTSGYEQYFGPGTRLTVT.

Comments on this clone: The read stops 3 residues short of the end of the CDR3; the missing end is completed from the germline J gene. V usage is TRBV5-1 and J usage is TRBJ1-2; D remains ambiguous. Germline CDR1 and CDR2: SGHRS and YFSETQ. V lost 4 bases, J lost 1 base, and 17 bases lay in between. The CDR3 consists of 16 residues. CDR3 DNA, as far as it was read: TGCGCCAGCAGCCGGGGTGGCTCCACTGTTAACTATGGC. It codes for CASSRGGSTVNYG. The full CDR3 sequence reads CASSRGGSTVNYGYTF. The variable domain in full, completed from reference TRBV5-1 and TRBJ1-2, reads KAGVTQTPRYLIKTRGQQVTLSCSPISGHRSVSWYQQTPGQGLQFLFEYFSETQRNKGNFPGRFSGRQFSNSRSEMNVSTLELGDSALYLCASSRGGSTVNYGYTFGSGTRLTVV.

A remark on this clone: The read ends 3 residues before the CDR3 terminus; that terminus is restored from the germline J gene. The chain employs TRBV19 and TRBJ1-4, with a tentative D call TRBD1 (6 bases). CDR3 length: 15 residues. The V end was cut by 6 bases, the J end by 7 bases, with 18 bases between. The germline CDR1 and CDR2 sequences are LNHDA and SQIVND (reference sequence). Partial CDR3 DNA: TGTGCCAGTAGCGATCCAGGGGTGGTTGGTGAAAAA. Amino acid sequence: CASSDPGVVGEK. The complete CDR3 protein is CASSDPGVVGEKLFF.

Turning to this clone: A junction end diverges from the germline sequence, so it may reflect a read error. The CDR3 is cut off 3 residues early in the read; its end comes from the germline J gene. The chain carries TRBV4-2 and TRBJ2-6; D is unresolved. There are 14 residues in the CDR3. Germline CDR1 LGHNA, CDR2 YNFKEQ. Partial CDR3 DNA: TGCGCCAGCAGCCAAATATCTGGGGCCAACGTC. Translating gives CASSQISGANV. The complete CDR3 sequence is CASSQISGANVLTF.

Details on this clone: The CDR3 end falls 3 residues outside the read, so it is completed with the germline J gene. The chain joins TRBV6-1 to TRBJ1-5; D gene unclear. Germline V gene lookup returns CDR1 MNHNS and CDR2 SASEGT. Deletions cut 1 base from V and 7 bases from J, with 8 bases between. The CDR3 contains 13 residues. The CDR3 protein is CASSEEIGQPQHF. The part of the CDR3 DNA that was read is TGTGCCAGCAGTGAAGAAATCGGGCAGCCC.

The sequenced part of the CDR3 DNA is TGCGCCAGCAGCTTAGGACAGGGGTCACGAGAGACC. It codes for CASSLGQGSRET. The entire CDR3 protein is CASSLGQGSRETQYF. The rearrangement uses TRBV5-1 and TRBJ2-5, with 9 bases matching TRBD1. The read stops 3 residues short of the end of the CDR3; the missing end is completed from the germline J gene. Germline CDR1 SGHRS, CDR2 YFSETQ. Trimming removed 2 bases from V and 4 bases from J; junction bases left unmatched: 6. The CDR3 totals 15 residues.

About this clone itself: The DNA ends 3 residues before the CDR3 does, and the rest of the CDR3 is filled in from the germline J gene. The rearrangement links TRBV7-3 to TRBJ2-1; TRBD2 agrees at 11 bases. V shed 5 bases and J 9 bases; nucleotides not matched to a gene: 18. Germline CDR1 is SGHTA and CDR2 is FQGTGA. This CDR3 is built from 18 residues. CDR3 residues: CASSRNPLAGGMGGEQFF. CDR3 DNA (partial): TGTGCCAGCAGCAGGAACCCGTTAGCGGGAGGGATGGGCGGTGAG.

On this clone itself: From the germline J gene comes the end of the CDR3, since the read stops 3 residues before it. The chain combines TRBV4-2 with TRBJ1-4, with D hard to call. CDR3 length: 14 residues. Deletions cut 4 bases from V and 1 base from J, with 7 bases between. Germline V gene sequence: CDR1 LGHNA, CDR2 YNFKEQ. The CDR3 sequence: CASSPKGTNEKLFF. Partial CDR3 DNA: TGTGCCAGCAGCCCGAAGGGAACTAATGAAAAA.

About this clone: The sequence runs out 3 residues before the end of the CDR3; the remainder is reconstructed from the germline J gene. The chain combines TRBV5-1 with TRBJ2-7, with D unresolved. Germline CDR1 reads SGHRS; CDR2 reads YFSETQ. The V gene lost 0 bases and the J gene lost 0 bases, with 7 bases spanning the gap. There are 14 residues in the CDR3. Here the CDR3 reads CASSLEGYSYEQYF. The sequenced CDR3 bases are TGCGCCAGCAGCTTGGAGGGTTACTCCTACGAG.

As for this clone: The CDR3 is cut off 3 residues early in the read; its end comes from the germline J gene. This chain links TRBV20-1 with TRBJ2-7, with D hard to call. V was cut by 2 bases and J by 2 bases, with 16 bases left in between. The CDR3 loop spans 15 amino acids. The germline V gene encodes CDR1 DFQATT and CDR2 SNEGSKA (reference sequence). The chain's CDR3 is CSARSPRVSPYEQYF. The DNA read from the CDR3 is TGCAGTGCTAGATCCCCCCGCGTGTCTCCCTACGAG.

As concerns this clone: The read ends 3 residues early relative to the CDR3; the germline J gene fills the gap. This chain joins TRBV14 and TRBJ2-1; 8 bases are a match to TRBD1. J gave up 0 bases and V 6 bases, and 4 bases lay outside the gene matches. The germline gives CDR1 SGHDN, CDR2 FVKESK. This CDR3 is built from 15 residues. CDR3 sequence reads: CASSLTGGSYNEQFF. The part of the CDR3 DNA that was read is TGTGCCAGCAGTCTAACAGGGGGCTCCTACAATGAG.